The rows below give T cell receptor beta chains drawn from one sample of a study of T cell responses to AZD1222 COVID-19 vaccine. Profiled with immunoSEQ multiplex PCR; TCRdb holds only in-frame clones, not every one. The table records approximately 70,000 clones, 80% of them present only once. The specimen was peripheral blood, collected 28 days after the second AZD1222 dose. The receptors were gathered from an adult who received the AZD1222 COVID-19 vaccine. Each CDR3 is given with its conserved first and last residue. The D gene is left open where the match is weak. Only some rows state a clone size, as once, few, many or a class for expanded clones.

cdr3_aa	cdr3_nt	j_call	clone_size	cdr3_length	v_call	d_call
CASSFFLTGLREQYF	TGTGCCAGCAGCTTCTTCCTAACAGGGTTAAGAGAGCAGTACTTC	TRBJ2-7	.	15	TRBV5-8	.
CASSPLTGGSGELFF	TGTGCCAGCAGCCCCCTGACAGGGGGTTCCGGGGAGCTGTTTTTT	TRBJ2-2	once	15	TRBV11-2	TRBD1
CASSYSNGNTEAFF	TGTGCCAGCAGTTACTCGAACGGAAACACTGAAGCTTTCTTT	TRBJ1-1	.	14	TRBV6-5	.
CASSELSGTKTNVLTF	TGTGCCAGCAGTGAACTAAGTGGGACAAAGACCAACGTCCTGACTTTC	TRBJ2-6	.	16	TRBV6-1	.
CASSQQRGYEQFF	TGCGCCAGCAGCCAGCAGCGGGGTTATGAGCAGTTCTTC	TRBJ2-1	.	13	TRBV4-3	TRBD2
CATSDQPSGVPYVEQFF	TGTGCCACCAGTGATCAACCTAGCGGGGTTCCTTACGTTGAGCAGTTCTTC	TRBJ2-1	.	17	TRBV24-1	TRBD2
CASSQTSGTDTQYF	TGCGCCAGCAGCCAGACTAGCGGCACAGATACGCAGTATTTT	TRBJ2-3	.	14	TRBV4-1	TRBD2
CASSLRTYHGNTIYF	TGTGCCAGCAGCTTAAGAACGTACCATGGAAACACCATATATTTT	TRBJ1-3	.	15	TRBV13	.
CASNTPDGGGYTF	TGTGCCAGCAACACCCCGGACGGGGGTGGCTACACCTTC	TRBJ1-2	.	13	TRBV21-1	.
CASREGLTGNSPLHF	TGTGCCAGCAGAGAGGGATTGACGGGAAATTCACCCCTCCACTTT	TRBJ1-6	.	15	TRBV6-4	.
CASSAIRGSTDTQYF	TGTGCCAGCAGCGCCATCAGGGGCTCCACAGATACGCAGTATTTT	TRBJ2-3	.	15	TRBV6-5	.
CSSRGAPDTQYF	TGTTCGAGCAGGGGGGCCCCAGATACGCAGTATTTT	TRBJ2-3	.	12	TRBV10-3	.
CASSLGGGLNTEAFF	TGCGCCAGCAGCTTGGGAGGGGGATTGAACACTGAAGCTTTCTTT	TRBJ1-1	.	15	TRBV5-1	.
CASSDGRGTYNEQFF	TGTGCCAGCAGCGACGGACGGGGGACCTACAATGAGCAGTTCTTC	TRBJ2-1	.	15	TRBV9	.
CASSVDPGRDEQYF	TGTGCCAGCAGCGTAGATCCCGGGAGGGACGAGCAGTACTTC	TRBJ2-7	.	14	TRBV9	TRBD2
CASSQAPVTGGTYF	TGTGCCAGCAGCCAAGCCCCGGTAACAGGGGGGACCTATTTT	TRBJ1-3	.	14	TRBV3-1/TRBV3-2	TRBD1
CASSFNSPAGVKETQYF	TGTGCCAGCAGCTTTAACTCACCAGCGGGGGTAAAAGAGACCCAGTACTTC	TRBJ2-5	few	17	TRBV11-3	TRBD2
CASSLTGRFSSYNSPLHF	TGTGCCAGCAGCCTGACAGGGAGGTTTAGCTCCTATAATTCACCCCTCCACTTT	TRBJ1-6	few	18	TRBV3-1/TRBV3-2	TRBD1
CASSLGLGTEAFF	TGTGCCAGTAGTTTGGGACTTGGGACTGAAGCTTTCTTT	TRBJ1-1	many	13	TRBV19	.
CASSSGAGLYEQYF	TGTGCCAGCAGTTCAGGGGCGGGATTGTACGAGCAGTACTTC	TRBJ2-7	.	14	TRBV6-2/TRBV6-3	.
CASSLDRAPSEAFF	TGCGCCAGCAGCTTGGACAGGGCACCAAGTGAAGCTTTCTTT	TRBJ1-1	.	14	TRBV5-1	.
CAISEGGGRAYGYTF	TGTGCCATCAGTGAGGGTGGTGGCAGGGCCTATGGCTACACCTTC	TRBJ1-2	.	15	TRBV10-3	.
CASSFNILGDLNTEAFF	TGTGCCAGCAGTTTTAATATTTTAGGAGACTTGAACACTGAAGCTTTCTTT	TRBJ1-1	few	17	TRBV28	.
CASSFSGGTYNEQFF	TGTGCCAGCAGTTTTAGCGGGGGCACCTACAATGAGCAGTTCTTC	TRBJ2-1	.	15	TRBV6-4	TRBD2
CASSLEQSYGYTF	TGTGCCAGCAGCTTAGAACAGAGTTATGGCTACACCTTC	TRBJ1-2	.	13	TRBV7-9	.